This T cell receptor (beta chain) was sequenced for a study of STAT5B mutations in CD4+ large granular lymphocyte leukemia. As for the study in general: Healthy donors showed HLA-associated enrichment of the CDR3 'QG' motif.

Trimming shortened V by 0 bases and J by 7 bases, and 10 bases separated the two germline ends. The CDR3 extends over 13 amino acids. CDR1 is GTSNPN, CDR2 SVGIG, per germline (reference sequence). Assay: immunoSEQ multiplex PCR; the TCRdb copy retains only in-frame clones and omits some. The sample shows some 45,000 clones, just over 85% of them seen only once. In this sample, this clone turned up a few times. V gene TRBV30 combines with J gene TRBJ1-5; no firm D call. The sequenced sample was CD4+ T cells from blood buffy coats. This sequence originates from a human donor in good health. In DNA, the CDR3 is TGTGCCTGGAGTGTCTCGCCACTCCAGCCCCAGCATTTT. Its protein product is CAWSVSPLQPQHF.